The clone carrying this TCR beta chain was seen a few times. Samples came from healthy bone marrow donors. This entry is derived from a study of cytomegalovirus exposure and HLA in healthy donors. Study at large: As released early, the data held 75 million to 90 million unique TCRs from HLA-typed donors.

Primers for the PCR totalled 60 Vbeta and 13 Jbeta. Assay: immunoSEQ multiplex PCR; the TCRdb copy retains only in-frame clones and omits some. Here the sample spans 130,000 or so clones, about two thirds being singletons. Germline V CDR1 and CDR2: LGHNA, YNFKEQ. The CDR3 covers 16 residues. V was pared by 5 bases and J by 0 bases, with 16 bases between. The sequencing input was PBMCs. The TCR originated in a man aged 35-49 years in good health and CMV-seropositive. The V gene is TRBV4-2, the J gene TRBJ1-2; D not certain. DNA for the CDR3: TGTGCCAGCAGCTTGGCCGGCGGGGAATCTAACTATGGCTACACCTTC. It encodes CASSLAGGESNYGYTF.